This record covers a single TCR beta chain. These data originate in a study of cytomegalovirus exposure and HLA in healthy donors. Generated by immunoSEQ multiplex PCR, the TCRdb table keeps only in-frame clones and is missing some. The sample carries some 65,000 clones, roughly 97% recorded once. The CDR3 contains 14 residues. CDR1 MNHEY and CDR2 SMNVEV come from the germline V gene (reference sequence). Between the trimmed V and J ends, which lost 3 bases and 7 bases, there was a span of 15 bases. Sequencing was carried out using PBMCs. This receptor was identified in a man aged 18 to 30 in good health and CMV-seronegative. The rearrangement links TRBV27 to TRBJ1-2; D may be TRBD1 (5 bases). The CDR3 region is CASSFRAGQGGYTF. The CDR3 nucleotides are TGTGCCAGCAGTTTCAGGGCCGGCCAGGGTGGCTACACCTTC.